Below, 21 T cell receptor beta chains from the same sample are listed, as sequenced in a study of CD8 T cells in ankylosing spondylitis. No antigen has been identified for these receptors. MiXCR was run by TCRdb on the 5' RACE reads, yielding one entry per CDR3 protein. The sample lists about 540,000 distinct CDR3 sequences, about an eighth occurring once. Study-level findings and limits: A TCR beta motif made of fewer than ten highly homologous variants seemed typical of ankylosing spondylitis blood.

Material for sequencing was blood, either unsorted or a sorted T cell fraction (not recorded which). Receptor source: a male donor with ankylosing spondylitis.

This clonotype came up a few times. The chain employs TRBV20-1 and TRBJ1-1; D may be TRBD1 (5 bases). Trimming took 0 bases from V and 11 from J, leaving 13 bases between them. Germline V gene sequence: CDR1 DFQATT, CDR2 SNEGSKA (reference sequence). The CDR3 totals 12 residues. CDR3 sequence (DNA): TGCAGTGCTAGAGACATAGGGGCGAAGGCTTTCTTT. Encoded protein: CSARDIGAKAFF.

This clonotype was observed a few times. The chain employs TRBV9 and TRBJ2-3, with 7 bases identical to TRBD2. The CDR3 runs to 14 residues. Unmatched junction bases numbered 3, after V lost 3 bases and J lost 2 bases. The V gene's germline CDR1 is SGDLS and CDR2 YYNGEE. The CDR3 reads CASSAGDYTDTQYF. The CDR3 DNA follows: TGTGCCAGCAGCGCTGGGGACTACACAGATACGCAGTATTTT. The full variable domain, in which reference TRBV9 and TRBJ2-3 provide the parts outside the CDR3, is DSGVTQTPKHLITATGQRVTLRCSPRSGDLSVYWYQQSLDQGLQFLIQYYNGEERAKGNILERFSAQQFPDLHSELNLSSLELGDSALYFCASSAGDYTDTQYFGPGTRLTVL.

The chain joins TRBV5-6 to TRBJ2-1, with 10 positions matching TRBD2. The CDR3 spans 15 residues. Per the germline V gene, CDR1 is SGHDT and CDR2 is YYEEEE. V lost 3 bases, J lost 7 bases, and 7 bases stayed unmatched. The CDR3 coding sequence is TGTGCCAGCAGCTATTTAGGGACTAGCGTTAATGAGCAGTTCTTC. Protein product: CASSYLGTSVNEQFF. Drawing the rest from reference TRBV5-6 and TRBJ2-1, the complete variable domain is DAGVTQSPTHLIKTRGQQVTLRCSPKSGHDTVSWYQQALGQGPQFIFQYYEEEERQRGNFPDRFSGHQFPNYSSELNVNALLLGDSALYLCASSYLGTSVNEQFFGPGTRLTVL.

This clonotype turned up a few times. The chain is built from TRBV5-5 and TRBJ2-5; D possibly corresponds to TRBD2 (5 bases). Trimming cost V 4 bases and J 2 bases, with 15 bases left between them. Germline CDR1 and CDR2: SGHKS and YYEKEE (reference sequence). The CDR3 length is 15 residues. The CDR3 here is CASSNQRAAQETQYF. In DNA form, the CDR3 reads TGTGCCAGCAGCAACCAGAGGGCAGCGCAAGAGACCCAGTACTTC.

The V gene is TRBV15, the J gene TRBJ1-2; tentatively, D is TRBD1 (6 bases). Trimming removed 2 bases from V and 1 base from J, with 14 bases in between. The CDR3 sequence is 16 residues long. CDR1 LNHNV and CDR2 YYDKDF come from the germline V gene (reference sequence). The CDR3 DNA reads TGTGCCACCAGCAGACCAGACAGGAGGAGTAACTATGGCTACACCTTC. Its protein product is CATSRPDRRSNYGYTF.

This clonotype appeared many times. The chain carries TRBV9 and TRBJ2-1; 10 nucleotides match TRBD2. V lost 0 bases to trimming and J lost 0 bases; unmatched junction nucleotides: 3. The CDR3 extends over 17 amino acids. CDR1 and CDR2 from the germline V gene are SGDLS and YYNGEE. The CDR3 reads CASSVGLAGDSYNEQFF. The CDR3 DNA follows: TGTGCCAGCAGCGTAGGGCTAGCGGGAGACTCCTACAATGAGCAGTTCTTC. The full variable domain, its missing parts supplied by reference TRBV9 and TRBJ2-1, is DSGVTQTPKHLITATGQRVTLRCSPRSGDLSVYWYQQSLDQGLQFLIQYYNGEERAKGNILERFSAQQFPDLHSELNLSSLELGDSALYFCASSVGLAGDSYNEQFFGPGTRLTVL.

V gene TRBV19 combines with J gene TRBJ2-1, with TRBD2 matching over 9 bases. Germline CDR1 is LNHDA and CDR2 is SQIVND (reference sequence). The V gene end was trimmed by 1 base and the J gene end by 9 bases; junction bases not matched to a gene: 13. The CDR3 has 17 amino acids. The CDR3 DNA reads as TGTGCCAGTAGTATAGCCTTAGGTAGCGGGAGTACTCGTGAGCAGTTCTTC. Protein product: CASSIALGSGSTREQFF.

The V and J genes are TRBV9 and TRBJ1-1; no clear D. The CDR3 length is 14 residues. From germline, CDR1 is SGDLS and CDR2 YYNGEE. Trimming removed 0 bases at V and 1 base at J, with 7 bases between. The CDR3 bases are TGTGCCAGCAGCGTAGTGCAGGCGAACACTGAAGCTTTCTTT. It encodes CASSVVQANTEAFF.

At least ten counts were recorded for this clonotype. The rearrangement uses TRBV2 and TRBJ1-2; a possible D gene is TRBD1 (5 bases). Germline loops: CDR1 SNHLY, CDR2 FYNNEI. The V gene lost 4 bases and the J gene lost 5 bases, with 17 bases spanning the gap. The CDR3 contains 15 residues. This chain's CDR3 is CASSVFPRANYGYTF. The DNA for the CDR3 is TGTGCCAGCAGTGTCTTCCCCAGGGCCAATTATGGCTACACCTTC.

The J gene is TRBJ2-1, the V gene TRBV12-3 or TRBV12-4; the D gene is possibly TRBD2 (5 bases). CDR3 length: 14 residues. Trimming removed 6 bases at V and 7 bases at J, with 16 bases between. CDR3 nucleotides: TGTGCCAGCAGCCGAAGGGAGACGGAGAATGAGCAGTTCTTC. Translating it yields CASSRRETENEQFF.

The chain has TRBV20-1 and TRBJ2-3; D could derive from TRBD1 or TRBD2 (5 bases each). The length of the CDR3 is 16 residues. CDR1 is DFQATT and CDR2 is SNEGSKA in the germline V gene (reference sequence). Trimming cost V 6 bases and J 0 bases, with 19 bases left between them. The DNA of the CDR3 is TGCAGTGCCAGGGCTAGCACCTGGGGTAGCACAGATACGCAGTATTTT. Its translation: CSARASTWGSTDTQYF.

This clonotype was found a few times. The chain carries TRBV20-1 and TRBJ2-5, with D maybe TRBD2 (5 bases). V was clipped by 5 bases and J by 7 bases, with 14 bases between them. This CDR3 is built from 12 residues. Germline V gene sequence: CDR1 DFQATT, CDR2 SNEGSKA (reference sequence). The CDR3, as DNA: TGCAGTGCTCGCCGGGCAGAGGGGACCCAGTACTTC. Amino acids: CSARRAEGTQYF.

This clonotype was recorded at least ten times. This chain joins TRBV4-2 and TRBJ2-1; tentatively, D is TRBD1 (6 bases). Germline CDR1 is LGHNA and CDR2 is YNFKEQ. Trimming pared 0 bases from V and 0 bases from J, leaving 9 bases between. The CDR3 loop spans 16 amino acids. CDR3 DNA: TGTGCCAGCAGCCAAGATTCACAGGGCTCCTACAATGAGCAGTTCTTC. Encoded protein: CASSQDSQGSYNEQFF.

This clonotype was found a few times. The CDR3 here is CSARDSSLGGNEQFF. The CDR3 DNA reads as TGCAGTGCTAGAGATTCTAGTCTCGGGGGCAATGAGCAGTTCTTC. The chain links TRBV20-1 to TRBJ2-1, with D possibly TRBD2 on 6 matching bases. The germline gives CDR1 DFQATT, CDR2 SNEGSKA (reference sequence). The CDR3 is 15 amino acids. V was pared by 0 bases and J by 6 bases, with 15 bases between.

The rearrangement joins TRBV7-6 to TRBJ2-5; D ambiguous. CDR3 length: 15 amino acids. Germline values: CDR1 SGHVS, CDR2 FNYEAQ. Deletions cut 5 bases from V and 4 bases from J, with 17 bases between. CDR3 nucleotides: TGTGCCAGCAGCGCCGGCGTGTTGTACGGAGAGACCCAGTACTTC. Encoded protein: CASSAGVLYGETQYF.

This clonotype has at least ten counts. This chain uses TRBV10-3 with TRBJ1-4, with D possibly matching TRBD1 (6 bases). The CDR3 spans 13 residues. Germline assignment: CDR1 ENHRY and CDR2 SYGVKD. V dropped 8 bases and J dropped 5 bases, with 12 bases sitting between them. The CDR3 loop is CAIRGTQNEKLFF. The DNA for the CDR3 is TGTGCCATCCGAGGGACACAGAATGAAAAACTGTTTTTT.

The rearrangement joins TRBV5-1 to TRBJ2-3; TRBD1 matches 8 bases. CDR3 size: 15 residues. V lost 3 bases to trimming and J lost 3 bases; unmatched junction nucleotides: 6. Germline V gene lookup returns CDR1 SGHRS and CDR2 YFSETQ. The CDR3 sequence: CASSYGGQVTDTQYF. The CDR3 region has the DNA TGCGCCAGCAGCTATGGGGGACAGGTAACAGATACGCAGTATTTT.

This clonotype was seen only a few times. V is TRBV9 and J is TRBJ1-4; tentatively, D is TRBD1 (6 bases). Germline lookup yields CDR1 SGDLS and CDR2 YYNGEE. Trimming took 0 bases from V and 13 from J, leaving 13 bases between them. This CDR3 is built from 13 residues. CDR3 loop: CASSVATTGSLFF. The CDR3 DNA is TGTGCCAGCAGCGTAGCTACGACAGGCTCACTGTTTTTT.

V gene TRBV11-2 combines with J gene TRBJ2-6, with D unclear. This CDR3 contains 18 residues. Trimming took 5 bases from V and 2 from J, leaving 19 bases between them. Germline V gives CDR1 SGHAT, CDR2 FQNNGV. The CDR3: CASSPRVPSHAGANVLTF. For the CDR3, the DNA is TGTGCCAGCAGCCCTAGGGTACCCTCTCACGCTGGGGCCAACGTCCTGACTTTC.

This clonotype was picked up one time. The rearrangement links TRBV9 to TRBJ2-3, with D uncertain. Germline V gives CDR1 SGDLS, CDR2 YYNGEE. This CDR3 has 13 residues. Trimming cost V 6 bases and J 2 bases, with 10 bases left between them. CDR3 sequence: CASNLDVTDTQYF. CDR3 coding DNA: TGTGCCAGCAACCTAGACGTCACAGATACGCAGTATTTT. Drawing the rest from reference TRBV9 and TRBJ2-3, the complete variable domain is DSGVTQTPKHLITATGQRVTLRCSPRSGDLSVYWYQQSLDQGLQFLIQYYNGEERAKGNILERFSAQQFPDLHSELNLSSLELGDSALYFCASNLDVTDTQYFGPGTRLTVL.

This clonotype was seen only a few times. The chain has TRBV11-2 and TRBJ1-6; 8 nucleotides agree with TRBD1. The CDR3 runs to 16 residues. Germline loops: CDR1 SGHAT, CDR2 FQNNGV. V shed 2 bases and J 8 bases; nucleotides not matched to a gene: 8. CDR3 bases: TGTGCCAGCAGCTTAACCTACGGGGGACAGGATTCACCCCTCCACTTT. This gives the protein CASSLTYGGQDSPLHF.